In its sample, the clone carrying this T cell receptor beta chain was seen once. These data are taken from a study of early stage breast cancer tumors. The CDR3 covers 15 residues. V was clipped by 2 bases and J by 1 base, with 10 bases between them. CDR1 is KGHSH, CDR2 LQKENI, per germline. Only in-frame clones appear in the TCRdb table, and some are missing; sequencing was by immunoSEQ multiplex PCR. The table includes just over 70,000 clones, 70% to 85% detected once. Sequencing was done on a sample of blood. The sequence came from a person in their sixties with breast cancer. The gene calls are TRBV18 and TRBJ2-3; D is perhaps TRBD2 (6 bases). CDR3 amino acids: CASSPIAGRTDTQYF. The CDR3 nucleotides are TGTGCCAGCTCACCAATCGCGGGGCGCACAGATACGCAGTATTTT.